Listed below are T cell receptor beta chains from one sample, sequenced in a study of early T cells in non-severe SARS-CoV-2 infection. TCRdb used MiXCR to reprocess the 5' RACE reads, holding one entry per CDR3 protein. The sample lists about 64,000 distinct CDR3 sequences; approximately 9.2% were seen once. Sequencing used whole blood, obtained at baseline. These receptors all stem from an adult who was a healthcare worker with PCR-confirmed SARS-CoV-2 infection or an uninfected control (not recorded which). CDR3s include the opening cysteine and the closing phenylalanine or tryptophan. D genes are given only for firm matches. Where a row states a size, it is once, few, many or the class of an expanded clone; other rows omit it.

d_call	j_call	v_call	clone_size	cdr3_aa	cdr3_nt
NA	TRBJ2-7	TRBV4-1	NA	CASSQTNYEQYF	TGCGCCAGCAGCCAAACGAACTACGAGCAGTACTTC
NA	TRBJ2-6	TRBV5-1	few	CASSPGVFDAGANVLTF	TGCGCCAGCAGCCCCGGTGTTTTCGACGCCGGCGCCAACGTCCTGACTTTC
TRBD2	TRBJ2-6	TRBV2	few	CASNFGRLLSPSGANVLTF	TGTGCCAGCAACTTCGGGAGGTTACTAAGCCCCTCTGGGGCCAACGTCCTGACTTTC
TRBD1	TRBJ1-2	TRBV7-8	many	CASSRIQGADYGYTF	TGTGCCAGCAGCAGGATACAGGGGGCAGACTATGGCTACACCTTC
TRBD2	TRBJ2-7	TRBV6-2/TRBV6-3	NA	CASSSFRGTSGSSYEQYF	TGTGCCAGCAGTTCTTTCCGCGGGACTAGCGGGAGTTCCTACGAGCAGTACTTC
TRBD2	TRBJ2-7	TRBV5-1	NA	CASSFPAGATYEQYF	TGCGCCAGCAGCTTCCCAGCGGGGGCGACCTACGAGCAGTACTTC
NA	TRBJ2-1	TRBV7-9	NA	CASSLEAEDEQFF	TGTGCCAGCAGCTTAGAAGCGGAGGATGAGCAGTTCTTC
NA	TRBJ2-3	TRBV7-9	few	CASTSERANTDTQYF	TGTGCCAGCACGTCAGAGCGGGCGAACACAGATACGCAGTATTTT
TRBD2	TRBJ2-1	TRBV7-9	many	CASSFLAGAVLGDEQFF	TGTGCCAGCAGCTTTTTAGCGGGAGCTGTATTAGGGGATGAGCAGTTCTTC
NA	TRBJ2-3	TRBV9	NA	CASSGSSTDTQYF	TGTGCCAGCAGCGGCTCTAGCACAGATACGCAGTATTTT
TRBD2	TRBJ2-1	TRBV7-9	many	CASITSGGSGGNEQFF	TGTGCCAGCATCACTTCGGGCGGGAGCGGAGGCAATGAGCAGTTCTTC
NA	TRBJ2-7	TRBV7-8	many	CASSPTRGEQYF	TGTGCCAGCAGCCCGACTCGGGGTGAGCAGTACTTC
NA	TRBJ2-2	TRBV19	many	CASSIRQHTGELFF	TGTGCCAGTAGTATCAGGCAGCACACCGGGGAGCTGTTTTTT
NA	TRBJ1-6	TRBV7-3	few	CASSLDGYNSPLHF	TGTGCCAGCAGTTTAGACGGATATAATTCACCCCTCCACTTT
NA	TRBJ2-5	TRBV12-3/TRBV12-4	many	CASSGDSRTTQYF	TGTGCCAGCAGCGGGGACTCCCGGACGACCCAGTACTTC
TRBD1	TRBJ2-2	TRBV7-9	few	CASSHDRGRTGELFF	TGTGCCAGCAGCCACGACAGGGGGCGTACCGGGGAGCTGTTTTTT
TRBD2	TRBJ2-7	TRBV5-4	NA	CASSFGIAAGVEQYF	TGTGCCAGCAGCTTTGGCATTGCGGCGGGAGTCGAGCAGTACTTC
NA	TRBJ1-2	TRBV7-2	many	CASSLVGALNYGYTF	TGTGCCAGCAGCTTAGTAGGGGCCCTTAACTATGGCTACACCTTC
TRBD2	TRBJ2-1	TRBV9	NA	CASSVGAGMGNEQFF	TGTGCCAGCAGCGTAGGAGCGGGAATGGGGAATGAGCAGTTCTTC
NA	TRBJ2-1	TRBV3-1	many	CASSPGTRSNEQFF	TGTGCCAGCAGCCCCGGGACGAGGAGCAATGAGCAGTTCTTC
NA	TRBJ1-1	TRBV7-9	few	CASSPYLGAFF	TGTGCCAGCAGCCCTTACCTGGGGGCTTTCTTT
TRBD1	TRBJ2-7	TRBV6-6	many	CASSYPRTGDPYEQYF	TGTGCCAGCAGTTACCCCCGGACAGGGGACCCCTACGAGCAGTACTTC
NA	TRBJ1-5	TRBV4-1	many	CASSQEFTDSNQPQHF	TGCGCCAGCAGCCAAGAGTTTACAGATAGCAATCAGCCCCAGCATTTT
TRBD1	TRBJ1-4	TRBV11-2	NA	CASSTRDRINEKLFF	TGTGCCAGCAGCACCCGGGACAGGATAAATGAAAAACTGTTTTTT
NA	TRBJ2-1	TRBV5-1	many	CASSLGSYGEQFF	TGCGCCAGCAGCTTGGGGTCTTACGGGGAGCAGTTCTTC
TRBD1	TRBJ2-1	TRBV6-2/TRBV6-3	many	CASNRGDEQFF	TGTGCCTCAAACAGGGGGGATGAGCAGTTCTTC
NA	TRBJ2-5	TRBV15	many	CATSRGKPGDSTQETQYF	TGTGCCACCAGCAGAGGTAAACCCGGCGACAGCACCCAAGAGACCCAGTACTTC
NA	TRBJ2-1	TRBV6-2/TRBV6-3	few	CASRTRSEQFF	TGTGCCAGCAGAACGAGGAGTGAGCAGTTCTTC
TRBD2	TRBJ2-3	TRBV29-1	few	CSVERLAGAHTQYF	TGCAGCGTTGAAAGACTAGCGGGAGCGCATACGCAGTATTTT
TRBD2	TRBJ2-5	TRBV12-3/TRBV12-4	NA	CASTTGTTPLGGWETQYF	TGTGCCAGCACCACCGGGACTACCCCGCTAGGAGGTTGGGAGACCCAGTACTTC
NA	TRBJ2-5	TRBV6-2/TRBV6-3	many	CASSSGSDQYF	TGTGCCAGCAGTTCGGGTAGCGACCAGTACTTC
NA	TRBJ1-2	TRBV7-2	many	CASSQGTANYGYTF	TGTGCCAGCAGTCAAGGGACGGCAAACTATGGCTACACCTTC
NA	TRBJ2-1	TRBV7-2	many	CASSQGASGIYNEQFF	TGTGCCAGCAGCCAGGGGGCTAGCGGGATATACAATGAGCAGTTCTTC
NA	TRBJ1-1	TRBV5-4	few	CASSLVPQAMNTEAFF	TGTGCCAGCAGCTTGGTACCCCAGGCAATGAACACTGAAGCTTTCTTT
NA	TRBJ1-1	TRBV7-9	few	CASSGPVSGQANTEAFF	TGTGCCAGCAGCGGACCGGTCTCGGGGCAGGCGAACACTGAAGCTTTCTTT
NA	TRBJ2-5	TRBV5-1	few	CASTLAPGPQETQYF	TGCGCCAGCACCTTAGCCCCGGGACCCCAAGAGACCCAGTACTTC
TRBD1	TRBJ2-7	TRBV20-1	NA	CSAPTGIEQYF	TGCAGTGCTCCGACAGGGATCGAGCAGTACTTC
TRBD1	TRBJ1-1	TRBV15	NA	CATSSDRGLTEAFF	TGTGCCACCAGCTCCGACAGGGGCCTGACTGAAGCTTTCTTT
TRBD2	TRBJ2-2	TRBV7-9	many	CASSFWLAGDTGELFF	TGTGCCAGCAGCTTTTGGCTAGCGGGAGACACCGGGGAGCTGTTTTTT
NA	TRBJ2-7	TRBV20-1	NA	CSGSPTLAYEQYF	TGCAGTGGGTCCCCCACGCTAGCCTACGAGCAGTACTTC
NA	TRBJ1-1	TRBV6-2/TRBV6-3	many	CASSLDGSNTEAFF	TGTGCCAGCAGCCTCGACGGATCTAACACTGAAGCTTTCTTT
TRBD1	TRBJ2-1	TRBV7-9	many	CASSGPTGGSYNEQFF	TGTGCCAGCAGCGGTCCGACAGGGGGCTCCTACAATGAGCAGTTCTTC
NA	TRBJ2-6	TRBV4-2	many	CASSLTLSTGTSSGANVLTF	TGTGCCAGCAGTCTCACCTTATCGACTGGAACTTCCTCTGGGGCCAACGTCCTGACTTTC
TRBD1	TRBJ2-7	TRBV7-7	many	CASSPRDRDEQYF	TGTGCTAGCAGCCCCCGGGACAGGGACGAGCAGTACTTC
TRBD1	TRBJ2-2	TRBV6-6	NA	CASRPGTGVTGELFF	TGTGCCAGCAGGCCCGGGACAGGGGTCACCGGGGAGCTGTTTTTT
TRBD2	TRBJ2-7	TRBV27	few	CASRDSGKDEQYF	TGTGCCAGCAGGGATAGCGGGAAAGACGAGCAGTACTTC
TRBD1	TRBJ1-1	TRBV25-1	NA	CASATGMNTEAFF	TGTGCCAGCGCGACAGGGATGAACACTGAAGCTTTCTTT
NA	TRBJ2-3	TRBV7-9	few	CASTFWGLRNTDTQYF	TGTGCCAGCACGTTCTGGGGGCTCAGGAACACAGATACGCAGTATTTT
TRBD1	TRBJ2-7	TRBV19	many	CASSKPGQLYEQYF	TGTGCCAGTAGTAAACCGGGACAGCTCTACGAGCAGTACTTC
NA	TRBJ2-7	TRBV3-1	many	CASSQNPGQYSYEQYF	TGTGCCAGCAGCCAAAACCCAGGACAGTACTCCTACGAGCAGTACTTC
NA	TRBJ1-3	TRBV4-2	NA	CASSQDGPSSGNTIYF	TGTGCCAGCAGCCAAGACGGACCTAGCTCTGGAAACACCATATATTTT
NA	TRBJ2-1	TRBV11-2	NA	CASSPIRSNEQFF	TGTGCCAGCAGCCCCATCCGTTCCAATGAGCAGTTCTTC
TRBD1	TRBJ1-6	TRBV5-1	few	CASSLEGQGKSNSPLHF	TGCGCCAGCAGCTTGGAGGGACAGGGGAAAAGTAATTCACCCCTCCACTTT